This T cell receptor beta chain derives from a study of T-cell reconstitution after alpha-beta-depleted transplantation in children. Whole-study findings and limits: Certain patients had high TCRbeta diversity at day 60, and it came from recipient T cells and thymic progenitors that survived. Expanded graft clones, several hundred of them, were reportedly the source of alpha-beta T cells about two months after transplant. Fresh T-cell production supplied most of the T-cell counts and diversity seen one year after transplant.

CDR1 and CDR2 from the germline V gene are KGHSH and LQKENI. V lost 6 bases to trimming and J lost 2 bases, with 16 bases between them. The length of the CDR3 is 15 residues. This clonotype was detected only a few times. What it recognizes is unknown. TCRbeta library preparation incorporated unique molecular identifiers. TCRdb processed the PCR reads anew with MiXCR; each CDR3 protein has one entry. The sample lists over 450,000 distinct CDR3 sequences; about 10% were seen once. The J gene is TRBJ2-5, the V gene TRBV18, with D perhaps matching TRBD1 (5 bases). Sequenced here: PBMCs, sampled before TCRalphabeta/CD19-depleted stem cell transplant. The sequence came from a child younger than 10 with inherited bone marrow failure, due to receive a stem cell transplant. The CDR3 DNA is TGTGCCAGCTCCCTTCTCCCCCAGGGTCAAGAGACCCAGTACTTC. Its translation is CASSLLPQGQETQYF.